The 13 T cell receptor beta chains below were found in one sample sequenced in a study of blood T cell repertoires in COVID-19. Profiled with immunoSEQ multiplex PCR; TCRdb holds only in-frame clones, not every one. The sample comprises about 110,000 clones, around 89% of which are singletons, and over 3% rests with the top ten. The specimen was peripheral blood. These receptors came from a woman in her 50s with acute or convalescent COVID-19.

The rearrangement links TRBV19 to TRBJ1-4; 10 nucleotides agree with TRBD1. The CDR3 spans 16 residues. The V and J ends lost 5 bases and 2 bases, in that order; junction bases with no gene match: 5. CDR1 and CDR2 (germline): LNHDA, SQIVND (reference sequence). CDR3 sequence (DNA): TGTGCCAGTAGTCCCGGGACAGGGGTGACTAATGAAAAACTGTTTTTT. This codes for CASSPGTGVTNEKLFF.

This chain links TRBV19 with TRBJ1-5; 7 nucleotides align to TRBD1. V shed 7 bases, J shed 0 bases, and the junction held 3 bases outside the gene matches. The CDR3 has 14 residues. Germline CDR1 LNHDA, CDR2 SQIVND (reference sequence). The chain's CDR3 is CASIGQASNQPQHF. The CDR3 bases are TGTGCCAGTATTGGACAGGCTAGCAATCAGCCCCAGCATTTT.

This chain joins TRBV13 and TRBJ2-1; 7 bases are a match to TRBD2. This CDR3 is built from 16 residues. Germline V CDR1 and CDR2: PRHDT, FYEKMQ (reference sequence). Germline trimming cut 5 bases from V and 7 bases from J; bases unmatched to any gene: 14. As DNA, the CDR3 is TGTGCCAGCAGCCTTTGGAGGGCTAGCGGAAGTAATGAGCAGTTCTTC. The encoded protein is CASSLWRASGSNEQFF.

This sequence joins TRBV24-1 and TRBJ2-7; the D gene is possibly TRBD1 (6 bases). The V gene lost 4 bases and the J gene lost 1 base, with 7 bases spanning the gap. The CDR3 consists of 13 residues. Germline lookup yields CDR1 KGHDR and CDR2 SFDVKD. In DNA, the CDR3 is TGTGCCACCAGTGAGACAGGTTCCTACGAGCAGTACTTC. It specifies CATSETGSYEQYF.

Of note for this clone: Other DNA sequences of this sample code for an identical CDR3. The chain uses TRBV19 and TRBJ1-5; TRBD1 matches at 9 bases. This CDR3 has 13 residues. Trimming at V came to 6 bases and at J to 4 bases, leaving 1 base not matched to a gene. CDR1 and CDR2 (germline): LNHDA, SQIVND (reference sequence). The CDR3 sequence: CASRGQGNQPQHF. In nucleotides, the CDR3 is TGTGCCAGTAGGGGACAGGGAAATCAGCCCCAGCATTTT.

This chain links TRBV5-1 with TRBJ2-5, with a possible D match to TRBD1 (6 bases). This CDR3 region has 16 residues. Trimming removed 4 bases from V and 5 bases from J, with 21 bases in between. Germline CDR1 SGHRS, CDR2 YFSETQ. The CDR3 DNA follows: TGCGCCAGCAGCATCACCCCCCCTGGACAGTTCGAGACCCAGTACTTC. Amino acid sequence: CASSITPPGQFETQYF.

The chain is built from TRBV24-1 and TRBJ1-5, with unresolved D. This CDR3 is built from 14 residues. Germline V CDR1 and CDR2: KGHDR, SFDVKD. The ends were cut back, 7 bases at V and 2 bases at J, with 11 bases in the middle. The CDR3 DNA reads TGTGCCACCAGGGGCCCCGGGGGCAATCAGCCCCAGCATTTT. It translates to CATRGPGGNQPQHF.

V is TRBV2 and J is TRBJ2-7; 8 positions match TRBD1. Per the germline V gene, CDR1 is SNHLY and CDR2 is FYNNEI. The ends lost 4 bases at V and 6 bases at J; junction bases unmatched: 14. This CDR3 comprises 16 residues. Here the CDR3 DNA reads TGTGCCAGCAGTGTTCAGGGGGCAGGTGTGTTCGTCGAGCAGTACTTC. Encoded protein: CASSVQGAGVFVEQYF. The full variable domain, rest sourced from reference TRBV2 and TRBJ2-7, is EPEVTQTPSHQVTQMGQEVILRCVPISNHLYFYWYRQILGQKVEFLVSFYNNEISEKSEIFDDQFSVERPDGSNFTLKIRSTKLEDSAMYFCASSVQGAGVFVEQYFGPGTRLTVT.

The rearrangement links TRBV4-2 to TRBJ2-2; 12 nucleotides align to TRBD2. The CDR3 sequence is 17 residues long. The V gene's germline CDR1 is LGHNA and CDR2 YNFKEQ. The ends lost 3 bases at V and 1 base at J; junction bases unmatched: 3. The CDR3 DNA sequence: TGTGCCAGCAGCCACCGACTAGCGGGAGTGAACACCGGGGAGCTGTTTTTT. It encodes CASSHRLAGVNTGELFF.

The chain recombines TRBV6-1 with TRBJ2-7; D unclear. There are 14 residues in the CDR3. V was shortened by 3 bases and J by 2 bases, with 11 bases between the two germline ends. Germline-derived CDR1 and CDR2 are MNHNS and SASEGT. The CDR3 nucleotides are TGTGCCAGCAGTGACCAGGTCGGTGCCTACGAGCAGTACTTC. It specifies CASSDQVGAYEQYF.

The genes are TRBV19 and TRBJ2-5, with TRBD2 matching 10 bases. CDR1 and CDR2 from the germline V gene are LNHDA and SQIVND (reference sequence). CDR3 length: 15 residues. V lost 0 bases to trimming and J lost 4 bases; unmatched junction nucleotides: 2. Written as DNA, the CDR3 is TGTGCCAGTAGTATAGAAAAGCGGGGGGGAGAGACCCAGTACTTC. It translates to CASSIEKRGGETQYF.

This chain uses TRBV10-3 with TRBJ1-2, with a weak D call TRBD1 (6 bases). Looked up from germline, CDR1 is ENHRY and CDR2 is SYGVKD. Trimming stripped 0 bases from V and 8 bases from J, with 19 bases between. This CDR3 comprises 16 residues. The CDR3 is CAISESPSTGFWGYTF. The CDR3 DNA is TGTGCCATCAGTGAGTCTCCATCTACAGGGTTCTGGGGCTACACCTTC.

The V gene is TRBV4-1, the J gene TRBJ1-2; tentatively, D is TRBD1 (6 bases). Trimming took 1 base from V and 1 from J, leaving 10 bases between them. CDR1 and CDR2 from the germline V gene are MGHRA and YSYEKL. This CDR3 spans 15 amino acids. CDR3 DNA sequence: TGCGCCAGCAGCCAAGGCGACAGGTTTAACTATGGCTACACCTTC. Translation gives CASSQGDRFNYGYTF.